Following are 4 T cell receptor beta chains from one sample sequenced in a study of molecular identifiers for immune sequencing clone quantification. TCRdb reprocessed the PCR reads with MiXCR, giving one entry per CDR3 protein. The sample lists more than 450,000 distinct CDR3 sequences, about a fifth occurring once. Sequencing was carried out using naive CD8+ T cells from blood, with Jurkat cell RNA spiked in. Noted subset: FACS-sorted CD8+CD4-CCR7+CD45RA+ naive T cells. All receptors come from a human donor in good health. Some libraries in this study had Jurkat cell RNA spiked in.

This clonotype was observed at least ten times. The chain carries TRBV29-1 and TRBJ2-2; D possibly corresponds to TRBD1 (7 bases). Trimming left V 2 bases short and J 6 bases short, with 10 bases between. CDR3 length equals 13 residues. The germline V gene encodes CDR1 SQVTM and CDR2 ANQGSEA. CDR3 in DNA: TGCAGCGTTGAAACCAGGGGGGCCGGGGAGCTGTTTTTT. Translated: CSVETRGAGELFF.

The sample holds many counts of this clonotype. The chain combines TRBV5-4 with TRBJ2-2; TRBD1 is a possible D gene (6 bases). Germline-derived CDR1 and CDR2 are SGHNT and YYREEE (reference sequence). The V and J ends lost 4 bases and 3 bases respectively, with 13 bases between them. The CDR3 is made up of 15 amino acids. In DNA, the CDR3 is TGTGCCAGCAGCCCTGGAACAGGGCACACCGGGGAGCTGTTTTTT. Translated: CASSPGTGHTGELFF.

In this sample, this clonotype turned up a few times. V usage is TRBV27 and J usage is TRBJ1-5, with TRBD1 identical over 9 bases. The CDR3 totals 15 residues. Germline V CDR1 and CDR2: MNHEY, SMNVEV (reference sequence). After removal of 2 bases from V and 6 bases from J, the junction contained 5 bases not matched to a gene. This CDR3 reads CASSLGGQGGQPQHF. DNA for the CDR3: TGTGCCAGCAGTTTAGGGGGACAGGGAGGTCAGCCCCAGCATTTT.

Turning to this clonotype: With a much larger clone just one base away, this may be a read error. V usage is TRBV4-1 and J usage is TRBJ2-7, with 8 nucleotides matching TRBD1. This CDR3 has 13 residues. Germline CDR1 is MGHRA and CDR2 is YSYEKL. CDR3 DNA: TGCGCCAGCAGCAGGGACAGGACCTACGAGCGGTACTTC. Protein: CASSRDRTYERYF.